The T cell receptor beta chain under discussion was sequenced for a study of cytomegalovirus exposure and HLA in healthy donors. CDR1 is SGHRS and CDR2 is YFSETQ in the germline V gene. The CDR3 covers 13 residues. V was trimmed by 0 bases and J by 10 bases, leaving 14 bases between them. This clone showed up just a few times. Only in-frame clones appear in the TCRdb table, and some are missing; sequencing was by immunoSEQ multiplex PCR. In the table there are approximately 150,000 clones, about 86% of which are singletons. This rearrangement joins TRBV5-1 to TRBJ2-7, with D maybe TRBD1 (5 bases). The sequencing sample was made of PBMCs. This clonotype was sampled from a woman aged 25 to 45 in good health and CMV-seronegative. The CDR3 loop is CASSLVQGRNQYF. In DNA form, the CDR3 reads TGCGCCAGCAGCTTGGTCCAGGGTCGAAATCAGTACTTC. The full variable domain, in which reference TRBV5-1 and TRBJ2-7 provide the parts outside the CDR3, is KAGVTQTPRYLIKTRGQQVTLSCSPISGHRSVSWYQQTPGQGLQFLFEYFSETQRNKGNFPGRFSGRQFSNSRSEMNVSTLELGDSALYLCASSLVQGRNQYFGPGTRLTVT.